This T cell receptor (beta chain) emerged from a study of blood T cell repertoires in COVID-19 (dated by TCRdb to the early 2020s). Study-level background: Samples covering the acute and convalescent phases of COVID-19 were provided by collaborators in the United States, Italy and Spain. The material from the prospective study consisted of cDNA or gDNA derived from T cells, B-cell-depleted T cells, or PBMCs. Subjects who had been exposed to COVID-19, were actively infected with it, or had recovered from it provided the deeply sampled blood TCRbeta repertoires that made up the dataset. The repertoires were released in a freely available public database intended as a resource for research on the immune response to SARS-CoV-2. The samples were drawn from the first 160 participants of the ongoing ImmuneRACE study and from under 1,500 subjects provided by 6 global collaborators. A de-identified subject ID, COVID-19 status, age in years and sex were almost always included in the sample metadata. Where available, HLA class I and class II types were taken from metadata supplied by the sample provider and were not determined by assay-based typing. General study outcomes and caveats: How much clinical and demographic metadata was included differed by source and by participant, and the metadata was provided uncurated.

The immunoSEQ Assay, a bias-controlled multiplex PCR, was used to amplify TCRbeta CDR3 regions from genomic DNA. The original methods were these. The number of nucleated cells in each sample was estimated by amplification of reference gene primers within the assay. To quantify the absolute abundance of each unique TCRbeta CDR3 rearrangement, sequence reads were collapsed and filtered. For each sample, productive Simpson clonality was calculated as the square root of Simpson's diversity index across productive rearrangements. TCRdb re-hosts the immuneACCESS table, in-frame sequences only. Its copies lack some clones; in the studies checked, an unresolved V gene accounts for under half of them, and the cause for the rest is not known. V and J calls and clone size follow that table, whereas D and trimming were derived from the DNA. This sample has over 250,000 clones in its table, and 70% to 90% of those were observed once. The ten largest clones add up to roughly 11% of the sample.

A word on this clone: The specificity of this receptor is unknown. No clone much larger than this one lies a single base away; base qualities are absent.

Whole blood was collected in K2EDTA tubes by collaborating institutions according to the institutions' own protocols. Collaborator samples were shipped for TCRbeta analysis as frozen whole blood, isolated PBMCs, or DNA extracted from either sample type. V and J are trimmed by 3 bases and 11 bases, and the gene matches miss 12 bases of the junction. Sequences SQVTM (CDR1) and ANQGSEA (CDR2) are obtained from the germline V gene. The cysteine opens and the phenylalanine closes a CDR3 of 14 amino acids. Kept here is only the CDR3 DNA, which spans 42 bases and is read in frame from base 1. The sequence came from an older woman with acute or convalescent COVID-19. The source material was peripheral blood. The chain links TRBV29-1 with TRBJ1-1; 10 central bases correspond to TRBD1. The CDR3 is CSVDSYSGTGDAFF. The sequence in DNA is TGCAGCGTTGATAGCTATAGCGGGACAGGGGACGCTTTCTTT.